The rows below give T cell receptor beta chains drawn from one sample of a study of blood T cell repertoires in COVID-19. TCRdb's table, derived via immunoSEQ multiplex PCR, lists solely in-frame clones and lacks some. The profile shows some 150,000 clones, about 85% of them singletons. Specimen: peripheral blood. These receptors came from a human donor with acute or convalescent COVID-19. The donor label of this sample is uncertain. The CDR3 runs from the conserved cysteine through the conserved F or W. A D gene is named only where the DNA matches it firmly. Clone size is shown for a subset of rows, as once, few, many or a class of expanded clone.

cdr3_aa cdr3_nt j_call v_call clone_size d_call
CSVAENSNQPQHF TGCAGCGTGGCGGAGAATAGCAATCAGCCCCAGCATTTT TRBJ1-5 TRBV29-1 NA NA
CASSVLRANTEAFF TGTGCCAGCAGTGTCCTGAGGGCGAACACTGAAGCTTTCTTT TRBJ1-1 TRBV2 NA NA
CATSRDPTAGSRETQYF TGTGCCACCAGCAGAGATCCAACGGCGGGGTCTCGGGAGACCCAGTACTTC TRBJ2-5 TRBV15 NA NA
CATSRGLSSGNTIYF TGTGCCACCAGCAGAGGCCTCAGCTCTGGAAACACCATATATTTT TRBJ1-3 TRBV15 NA NA
CASSLAGGAYNEQFF TGTGCCAGCAGCTTAGCGGGGGGAGCCTACAATGAGCAGTTCTTC TRBJ2-1 TRBV11-3 NA TRBD2
CASSIVSSATDTQYF TGCGCCAGCAGCATAGTATCGAGCGCCACAGATACGCAGTATTTT TRBJ2-3 TRBV5-1 NA NA
CASGSGLAETGELFF TGTGCTAGTGGTTCGGGACTAGCGGAAACCGGGGAGCTGTTTTTT TRBJ2-2 TRBV12-5 few TRBD2
CASSPYRVRGNQPQHF TGTGCCAGTAGTCCATACAGGGTTCGGGGCAATCAGCCCCAGCATTTT TRBJ1-5 TRBV19 NA NA
CATSDLGLGEADTQYF TGTGCCACCAGTGATTTGGGACTAGGGGAGGCAGATACGCAGTATTTT TRBJ2-3 TRBV24-1 once TRBD2
CASSGQGPNYGYTF TGTGCCAGCAGTGGACAGGGCCCCAACTATGGCTACACCTTC TRBJ1-2 TRBV27 NA TRBD1
CASSYLGVVNSPLHF TGTGCCAGCAGTTACCTAGGGGTAGTTAATTCACCCCTCCACTTT TRBJ1-6 TRBV6-5 NA NA
CATTRVEGGTEAFF TGTGCCACCACAAGGGTAGAGGGAGGGACTGAAGCTTTCTTT TRBJ1-1 TRBV10-3 NA NA
CASSQVSGGRTTYF TGTGCCAGCAGCCAAGTTTCGGGGGGGCGTACCACGTACTTC TRBJ2-7 TRBV4-2 NA TRBD2
CASSLDRAAEAFF TGCGCCAGCAGCTTGGACAGGGCCGCTGAAGCTTTCTTT TRBJ1-1 TRBV5-1 NA NA
CASSTTGSAFF TGTGCCAGCAGTACGACAGGGAGTGCTTTCTTT TRBJ1-1 TRBV6-5 NA TRBD1
CASSMGQENEKLFF TGTGCCAGCAGCATGGGACAGGAGAATGAAAAACTGTTTTTT TRBJ1-4 TRBV9 NA TRBD1
CASSLTSRDRGRKHHIF TGCGCCAGCAGTCTGACTTCCAGGGACAGGGGTAGGAAACACCATATATTT TRBJ1-3 TRBV23-1 NA TRBD1
CASSQGQGLYNEQFF TGTGCCAGCAGCCAAGGACAGGGTCTTTACAATGAGCAGTTCTTC TRBJ2-1 TRBV5-8 few TRBD1
CASNPRDRGNIQYF TGTGCCAGCAACCCCCGGGACAGGGGAAACATTCAGTACTTC TRBJ2-4 TRBV28 NA TRBD1
CASSTGTYNEQFF TGTGCCAGTAGTACGGGGACCTACAATGAGCAGTTCTTC TRBJ2-1 TRBV19 few NA
CASGASFFMNTEAFF TGTGCCAGCGGGGCCTCATTTTTCATGAACACTGAAGCTTTCTTT TRBJ1-1 TRBV6-5 NA NA
CASSRSGALTDTQYF TGTGCCAGCAGCCGTAGCGGGGCTCTGACAGATACGCAGTATTTT TRBJ2-3 TRBV6-6 NA TRBD2
CASFFQYRGRNTEAFF TGTGCCAGTTTCTTCCAGTACAGGGGGCGGAACACTGAAGCTTTCTTT TRBJ1-1 TRBV19 NA TRBD1
CASSLGFGTGVGETQYF TGTGCCAGCAGCTTAGGCTTCGGGACAGGGGTTGGCGAGACCCAGTACTTC TRBJ2-5 TRBV7-2 NA TRBD1
CASSDLGVEAFF TGTGCCAGTAGTGACCTCGGGGTTGAGGCTTTCTTT TRBJ1-1 TRBV19 NA NA
CASSIGGIRNNQPQHF TGTGCCAGTAGTATTGGGGGGATCAGAAACAATCAGCCCCAGCATTTT TRBJ1-5 TRBV19 NA NA
CASSYSQSSSNQPQHF TGTGCCAGCAGTTATTCACAGAGTTCGAGCAATCAGCCCCAGCATTTT TRBJ1-5 TRBV6-5 NA NA
CASSQGMRGRGFDGYTF TGTGCCAGCAGCCAAGGCATGAGGGGAAGGGGGTTCGACGGCTACACCTTC TRBJ1-2 TRBV3-1/TRBV3-2 NA NA
CASSLGGSTNEKLFF TGTGCCAGCAGCTTAGGAGGGTCGACTAATGAAAAACTGTTTTTT TRBJ1-4 TRBV7-6 NA NA
CASSLGLAGETDTQYF TGCGCCAGCAGCTTGGGACTAGCGGGAGAAACAGATACGCAGTATTTT TRBJ2-3 TRBV5-1 NA TRBD2
CASSQDRGSNQPQHF TGCGCCAGCAGCCAAGACAGGGGGAGCAATCAGCCCCAGCATTTT TRBJ1-5 TRBV4-3 NA TRBD1
CAWSVGTAFNSPLHF TGTGCCTGGAGTGTTGGGACAGCCTTTAATTCACCCCTCCACTTT TRBJ1-6 TRBV30 NA TRBD1
CASSLQGSGGNTIYF TGTGCCAGCAGCCTACAGGGATCGGGTGGAAACACCATATATTTT TRBJ1-3 TRBV3-1/TRBV3-2 NA NA
CASSYNKGSTVLIYEQYF TGTGCCAGCAGTTATAATAAAGGGTCGACAGTTCTTATCTACGAGCAGTACTTC TRBJ2-7 TRBV6-2/TRBV6-3 few NA
CASSLGGPNTEAFF TGCGCCAGCAGCTTGGGGGGGCCCAACACTGAAGCTTTCTTT TRBJ1-1 TRBV5-1 NA NA
CASSQVEGTGSRKLFF TGTGCCAGCAGCCAAGTTGAGGGGACAGGGAGTAGAAAACTGTTTTTT TRBJ1-4 TRBV3-1/TRBV3-2 NA TRBD1
CASSSGTGSTDTQYF TGTGCCAGCAGCAGCGGGACAGGTAGCACAGATACGCAGTATTTT TRBJ2-3 TRBV6-5 NA NA
CASRVAGTATGELFF TGTGCCAGCAGGGTGGCCGGGACTGCCACCGGGGAGCTGTTTTTT TRBJ2-2 TRBV7-9 NA NA
CASSQGAEVSGNTIYF TGTGCCAGCAGCCAAGGTGCTGAGGTCTCTGGAAACACCATATATTTT TRBJ1-3 TRBV3-1/TRBV3-2 NA NA
CASSELQETQYF TGCGCCAGCAGCGAGTTACAAGAGACCCAGTACTTC TRBJ2-5 TRBV5-1 NA NA
CASSEGQLANTGELFF TGTGCCAGCAGTGAAGGACAGCTCGCGAACACCGGGGAGCTGTTTTTT TRBJ2-2 TRBV2 NA NA
CASSYPASPLHF TGTGCCAGCAGTTATCCAGCGTCACCCCTCCACTTT TRBJ1-6 TRBV6-5 NA NA
CSAKATGETEAFF TGCAGCGCTAAAGCCACGGGGGAAACTGAAGCTTTCTTT TRBJ1-1 TRBV29-1 NA NA
CASSNPGTSGSAYNEQFF TGTGCCAGTAGTAACCCAGGGACTAGCGGGAGCGCCTACAATGAGCAGTTCTTC TRBJ2-1 TRBV19 NA TRBD2
CASSLWTGGIAEAFF TGTGCCAGCAGCTTATGGACAGGGGGGATCGCTGAAGCTTTCTTT TRBJ1-1 TRBV7-2 NA TRBD1
CASSAVRDSSPLHF TGTGCCAGCAGTGCCGTAAGGGACAGTTCACCCCTCCACTTT TRBJ1-6 TRBV6-2/TRBV6-3 NA TRBD1
CASSFGAGLNQPQHF TGTGCCAGCAGCTTTGGGGCAGGATTGAATCAGCCCCAGCATTTT TRBJ1-5 TRBV7-6 NA NA
CATSGRDGYTDTQYF TGTGCCACCAGCGGGCGGGACGGGTACACAGATACGCAGTATTTT TRBJ2-3 TRBV15 NA NA